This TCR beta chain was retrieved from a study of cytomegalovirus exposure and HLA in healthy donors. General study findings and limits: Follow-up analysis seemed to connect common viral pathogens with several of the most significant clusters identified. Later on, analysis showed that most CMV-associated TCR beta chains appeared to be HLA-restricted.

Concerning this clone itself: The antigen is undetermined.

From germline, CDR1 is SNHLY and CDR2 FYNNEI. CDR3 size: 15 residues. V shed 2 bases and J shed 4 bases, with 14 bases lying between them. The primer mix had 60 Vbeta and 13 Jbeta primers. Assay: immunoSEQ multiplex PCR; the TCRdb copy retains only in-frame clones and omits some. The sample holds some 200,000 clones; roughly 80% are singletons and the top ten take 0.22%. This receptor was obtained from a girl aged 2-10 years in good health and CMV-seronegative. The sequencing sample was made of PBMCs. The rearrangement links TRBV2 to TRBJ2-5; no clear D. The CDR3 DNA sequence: TGTGCCAGCAGTGAATTTCTCCGCCCGGGAGAGACCCAGTACTTC. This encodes CASSEFLRPGETQYF. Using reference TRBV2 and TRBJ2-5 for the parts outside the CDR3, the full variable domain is EPEVTQTPSHQVTQMGQEVILRCVPISNHLYFYWYRQILGQKVEFLVSFYNNEISEKSEIFDDQFSVERPDGSNFTLKIRSTKLEDSAMYFCASSEFLRPGETQYFGPGTRLLVL.